These 21 T cell receptor beta chains were sequenced from one sample in a study. The sorted Tregs were CD4+CD25+CD127-/low cells. TCRdb reprocessed the 5' RACE reads with MiXCR, giving one entry per CDR3 protein. This sample has roughly 30,000 distinct CDR3 sequences, with 27% found just once. Sequenced sample: tumor-infiltrating Tregs sorted from the breast tumor. These TCRs come from a female donor with breast cancer.

In its sample, this clonotype was seen many times. The chain employs TRBV6-1 and TRBJ1-5, with 7 bases aligning to TRBD1. Germline V lookup: CDR1 MNHNS, CDR2 SASEGT. V lost 7 bases and J lost 0; bases outside the gene matches: 6. The CDR3 spans 15 residues. CDR3 sequence: CASNSGQYSNQPQHF. The CDR3 coding sequence is TGTGCCAGCAATTCGGGACAGTATAGCAATCAGCCCCAGCATTTT.

A word on this clonotype: This may arise from a read error, as a much more abundant clone is one base away. The chain links TRBV15 to TRBJ1-5, with 8 bases lining up with TRBD1. There are 16 residues in the CDR3. J lost 3 bases, V lost 4 bases, and 8 bases had no gene match. Germline CDR1 LNHNV, CDR2 YYDKDF (reference sequence). As DNA, the CDR3 is TGTGCCACCAGCAAAGAAAGGACAGGGACCAATCAGCCCCAGCATTTT. Protein: CATSKERTGTNQPQHF.

Comments on this clonotype: This could be a read error, since a much larger clone is one nucleotide away. This chain uses TRBV29-1 with TRBJ2-1; D gene unclear. The germline CDR1 and CDR2 sequences are SQVTM and ANQGSEA. The CDR3 has 11 amino acids. The CDR3 is CSVARHNELFF. The CDR3 nucleotides are TGCAGCGTTGCACGGCACAATGAGCTGTTCTTC.

A single count supports this clonotype. An end of the junction does not agree with germline; a read error may underlie this. V and J are TRBV12-3 or TRBV12-4 and TRBJ2-7; 7 bases fit TRBD2. The CDR3 extends over 13 amino acids. CDR3 sequence: CASNPGRGSEQYF. DNA for the CDR3: TGTGCCAGCAACCCGGGGAGGGGCTCCGAGCAGTACTTT.

This clonotype is medium-sized in the sample. This chain joins TRBV20-1 and TRBJ2-7; D not resolved. V lost 1 base and J lost 2, with 12 bases in between. CDR3 length: 14 amino acids. Germline CDR1 reads DFQATT; CDR2 reads SNEGSKA (reference sequence). In DNA, the CDR3 is TGCAGTGCTAGAGGTCGGCAGAGACCCTACGAGCAGTACTTC. Encoded protein: CSARGRQRPYEQYF.

Remarks on this clonotype: Sequence at one end of the junction differs from germline and may be a read error. The V and J genes are TRBV5-6 and TRBJ2-3; the D is unclear. Germline V gene sequence: CDR1 SGHDT, CDR2 YYEEEE. CDR3 length: 12 residues. In nucleotides, the CDR3 is TGCGCCAGCAGCGCAGTAGGCGATACGCAGTACTTT. It specifies CASSAVGDTQYF.

This clonotype was seen at least ten times. The chain carries TRBV9 and TRBJ2-7, with D possibly TRBD2 on 5 matching bases. The CDR3 loop spans 14 amino acids. Trimming cost V 3 bases and J 6 bases, with 16 bases left between them. The V gene's germline CDR1 is SGDLS and CDR2 YYNGEE. This CDR3 reads CASSEGSPAGEQYF. The CDR3 coding sequence is TGTGCCAGCAGCGAAGGGAGTCCGGCTGGCGAGCAGTACTTC.

This clonotype turned up a few times. A much more abundant neighbour one base away suggests this may be a read error. The chain recombines TRBV6-5 with TRBJ2-1; tentatively, D is TRBD2 (6 bases). The germline V gene encodes CDR1 MNHEY and CDR2 SVGAGI. With 2 bases removed from V and 8 bases from J, the gap between germline ends came to 16 bases. This CDR3 is built from 15 residues. The CDR3, as DNA: TGTGCCAGCAGTTACGGGACTGGCGGGAAGGATGAGCAGTTCTTC. Residues: CASSYGTGGKDEQFF.

On this clonotype itself: A much larger clone lies one base from this, so it may be a read error. This rearrangement joins TRBV28 to TRBJ2-1; 14 nucleotides align to TRBD2. The CDR3 has 18 amino acids. Germline CDR1 reads MDHEN; CDR2 reads SYDVKM. Trimming removed 7 bases from V and 6 bases from J; junction bases left unmatched: 14. CDR3: CASTPPGTSGRKGNEQFF. In DNA, the CDR3 is TGTGCCAGCACCCCACCGGGGACTAGCGGGAGAAAGGGCAATGAGCAGTTCTTC.

This clonotype was detected a few times. V and J are TRBV6-1 and TRBJ1-5; 9 nucleotides align to TRBD1. V trimming: 7 bases; J trimming: 0 bases; junction bases outside the gene matches: 10. The germline gives CDR1 MNHNS, CDR2 SASEGT. The CDR3 length is 17 residues. This CDR3 is CASINRDRVFSNQPQHF. The CDR3 region has the DNA TGTGCCAGCATTAACCGGGACAGGGTCTTTAGCAATCAGCCCCAGCATTTT.

Notes on this clonotype: A much more abundant neighbour one base away suggests this may be a read error. The chain uses TRBV20-1 and TRBJ2-1; D could derive from TRBD1 or TRBD2 (6 bases each). V was clipped by 6 bases and J by 10 bases, with 22 bases between them. From germline, CDR1 is DFQATT and CDR2 SNEGSKA (reference sequence). CDR3 length: 14 residues. CDR3 sequence reads: CSAPDRGRPYEQFF. The CDR3 DNA is TGCAGTGCCCCAGACCGGGGGCGGCCCTACGAGCAGTTCTTC.

The sample holds many counts of this clonotype. A single base separates this from a much larger clone, so it may be a read error. This sequence joins TRBV24-1 and TRBJ1-2; 8 nucleotides align to TRBD1. Trimming removed 4 bases from V and 0 bases from J; junction bases left unmatched: 6. Germline V gene data show CDR1 as KGHDR and CDR2 as SFDVKD. This CDR3 contains 16 residues. CDR3 loop: CATSEGTGRANYGYTF. DNA of the CDR3: TGTGCCACCAGTGAAGGGACAGGCAGAGCTAACTATGGCTACACCTTC.

This clonotype came up many times. This CDR3 is CASSLSSGRYEQYF. The CDR3 bases are TGTGCCAGCAGCCTATCCAGCGGGAGATACGAGCAGTACTTC. The chain couples TRBV6-5 to TRBJ2-7; 8 positions agree with TRBD2. This CDR3 has 14 amino acids. Germline assignment: CDR1 MNHEY and CDR2 SVGAGI. V trimming: 6 bases; J trimming: 4 bases; junction bases outside the gene matches: 8.

This clonotype was seen a single time. This may be a read error: a much more frequent sequence differs by one nucleotide. The V call is TRBV5-1, the J call TRBJ1-2; the D is unclear. Looked up from germline, CDR1 is SGHRS and CDR2 is YFSETQ. This CDR3 has 13 residues. V gave up 0 bases and J gave up 10 bases, with 13 bases separating them. CDR3 DNA: TGCGCCAGCAGCTTGGTAGCCGGCACTATCTACACCTTC. Protein sequence: CASSLVAGTIYTF.

This clonotype was observed a few times. V usage is TRBV19 and J usage is TRBJ1-3; 8 bases align to TRBD1. The CDR3 sequence is 15 residues long. With 10 bases clipped from V and 0 bases from J, the junction kept 8 bases outside the gene matches. The germline V gene has CDR1 LNHDA and CDR2 SQIVND (reference sequence). In DNA, the CDR3 is TGTGCCACCCGTCCGGACAGGGCCTCTGGAAACACCATATATTTT. It specifies CATRPDRASGNTIYF.

This clonotype was seen ten or more times. This chain's CDR3 is CASSWGGNQPQHF. The CDR3 DNA follows: TGTGCCAGCAGCTGGGGGGGGAACCAGCCCCAGCATTTT. V and J are TRBV5-4 and TRBJ1-5, with D possibly being TRBD1 (5 bases). Trimming pared 3 bases from V and 7 bases from J, leaving 11 bases between. This CDR3 is 13 amino acids long. Germline V gene data show CDR1 as SGHNT and CDR2 as YYREEE (reference sequence).

Ten or more counts support this clonotype. DNA of the CDR3: TGTGCCACCAGCAGAGCCCGGGGGATACTCTCTGGAAACACCATATATTTT. Protein sequence: CATSRARGILSGNTIYF. The V and J genes are TRBV15 and TRBJ1-3; possible D gene TRBD1, 5 bases. Trimming took off 1 base at V and 0 bases at J, with 13 bases between the two ends. Germline CDR1 reads LNHNV; CDR2 reads YYDKDF (reference sequence). CDR3 length: 17 amino acids.

About this clonotype: The conserved phenylalanine or tryptophan normally closing the CDR3 is absent here, so this likely arose from a read error. The chain uses TRBV20-1 and TRBJ1-1; tentatively, D is TRBD1 (6 bases). The CDR3 runs 12 residues. Trimming removed 5 bases at V and 1 base at J, with 8 bases between. Germline values: CDR1 DFQATT, CDR2 SNEGSKA (reference sequence). The CDR3 reads CSARGANTEAFS. The CDR3 DNA sequence: TGCAGTGCTCGGGGGGCGAACACTGAAGCTTTCTCT.

This clonotype was seen ten or more times. The gene calls are TRBV20-1 and TRBJ2-1, with TRBD2 matching 9 bases. Germline V gives CDR1 DFQATT, CDR2 SNEGSKA (reference sequence). Germline trimming cut 5 bases from V and 8 bases from J; bases unmatched to any gene: 13. The CDR3 sequence is 15 residues long. The CDR3 spells CSAGVPGLAGYEQFF. CDR3 sequence (DNA): TGCAGTGCTGGAGTCCCGGGACTAGCAGGCTATGAGCAGTTCTTC.

The chain is built from TRBV20-1 and TRBJ2-4, with 8 positions matching TRBD1. Germline-derived CDR1 and CDR2 are DFQATT and SNEGSKA (reference sequence). This CDR3 comprises 15 residues. V lost 6 bases, J lost 1 base, and 8 bases stayed unmatched. The CDR3 region is CSASGGWLAKNIQYF. The CDR3 coding sequence is TGCAGTGCATCAGGGGGCTGGCTGGCCAAAAACATTCAGTACTTC.

There are many counts of this clonotype. This chain links TRBV20-1 with TRBJ2-7; TRBD2 aligns across 9 bases. Trimming removed 1 base from V and 2 bases from J; junction bases left unmatched: 3. The CDR3 runs 14 residues. Per germline, CDR1 DFQATT and CDR2 SNEGSKA (reference sequence). The CDR3 sequence is CSARGLAGPYEQYF. The CDR3 nucleotides are TGCAGTGCTAGAGGTCTAGCGGGGCCCTACGAGCAGTACTTC.